This is a list of T cell receptor beta chains from one sample in a study of metastatic and nonmetastatic thyroid tumors. Via MiXCR, TCRdb re-called the PCR reads. This table has about 24,000 clones, approximately 20% appearing once. Material: blood. These receptors were taken from a male donor with papillary thyroid cancer or a benign thyroid nodule (not recorded which). Some clones in this sample may be carry-over from other donors' samples. Each CDR3 is given with its conserved first and last residue. The D gene is left open where the match is weak. Some rows mark clone size as missing; the rest say once, few, many or name a class of expanded clone.

d_call | clone_size | j_call | v_call | cdr3_nt | cdr3_aa
NA | medium-sized | TRBJ2-7 | TRBV6-1 | TGTGCCAGCAGTTCGGGGCCCTCTAGGGAGCAGTACTTC | CASSSGPSREQYF
TRBD2 | many | TRBJ2-3 | TRBV6-4 | TGTGCCAGCAGTGACGATAGCGGGAGCAGCACAGATACGCAGTATTTT | CASSDDSGSSTDTQYF
NA | many | TRBJ1-1 | TRBV30 | TGTGCCTGGACGGCAGCCAGGAACACTGAAGCTTTCTTT | CAWTAARNTEAFF
NA | many | TRBJ2-5 | TRBV11-2 | TGTGCCAGCAGCACCATCTTTCAAGAGACCCAGTACTTC | CASSTIFQETQYF
NA | NA | TRBJ2-7 | TRBV11-3 | TGTGCCAGCAGCTTAGGGTTTCAGCGCGAGCAGTACTTC | CASSLGFQREQYF
TRBD1 | many | TRBJ1-5 | TRBV6-1 | TGTGCCAGCAGGACGGGGGACAGGGCAGGGCATGTGCCCCAGCATTTT | CASRTGDRAGHVPQHF
TRBD2 | many | TRBJ2-1 | TRBV7-2 | TGTGCCAGCAGCCCCAGCGGGAGTTACAATGAGCAGTTCTTC | CASSPSGSYNEQFF
TRBD2 | NA | TRBJ2-3 | TRBV3-1 | TGTGCCAGCAGCCCCCGACTAGCGGGAAGCACAGATACGCAGTATTTT | CASSPRLAGSTDTQYF
TRBD1 | many | TRBJ2-5 | TRBV12-5 | TGTGCTAGTGGTTTGACTATTTTTAGGGACAGCCAAGAGACCCAGTACTTC | CASGLTIFRDSQETQYF
TRBD2 | NA | TRBJ2-5 | TRBV5-1 | TGCGCCAGCTCTAGCGGAGGTCCTCAAGAGACCCAGTACTTC | CASSSGGPQETQYF
TRBD1 | many | TRBJ2-7 | TRBV19 | TGTGCCAGTAGTACGGGACAGGGACATGGTGAGCAGTACTTC | CASSTGQGHGEQYF
TRBD2 | NA | TRBJ2-7 | TRBV7-8 | TGTGCCAGCAGCTCCAGAATAGCGGGAGCTTACGAGCAGTACTTC | CASSSRIAGAYEQYF
NA | NA | TRBJ2-4 | TRBV2 | TGTGCCAGCAGTGACGTAGCCAAAAACATTCAGTACTTC | CASSDVAKNIQYF
NA | NA | TRBJ2-3 | TRBV20-1 | TGCAGTGCTAGAGCGGGGCGCAAAACTGATACGCAGTATTTT | CSARAGRKTDTQYF
NA | once | TRBJ2-7 | TRBV6-5 | TGTGCCACCAGTAACGACGGGGGCGGGGAGCAGTACTTC | CATSNDGGGEQYF
NA | medium-sized | TRBJ2-1 | TRBV28 | TGTGCCAGCAGTCCTTCGGGGGACACCAATGAGCAGTTCTTC | CASSPSGDTNEQFF
TRBD2 | many | TRBJ2-2 | TRBV7-9 | TGTGCCAGCAGAAGTCCGGGACTAGTAATCGGGGAGCTGTTTTTT | CASRSPGLVIGELFF
NA | many | TRBJ2-7 | TRBV19 | TGTGCCAGTAGTATAGCCAACAGGGCCTCCTACGAGCAGTACTTC | CASSIANRASYEQYF
TRBD1 | many | TRBJ1-3 | TRBV10-1 | TGCGCCAGCAGTGCGGACAGGGCGGGCACCATATATTTT | CASSADRAGTIYF
NA | NA | TRBJ2-7 | TRBV6-2/TRBV6-3 | TGTGCCAGCAGTTACTCACGGGCGCGGCTTCTTGCGTACGAGCAGTACTTC | CASSYSRARLLAYEQYF
TRBD2 | many | TRBJ2-1 | TRBV5-1 | TGCGCCAGCAGCTCCGCGGGAGTCGGCAATGAGCAGTTCTTC | CASSSAGVGNEQFF
NA | few | TRBJ1-1 | TRBV7-9 | TGTGCCAGCAGCCCTCGAACCCTGGGGGAAGCTTTCTTT | CASSPRTLGEAFF
NA | many | TRBJ2-5 | TRBV6-6 | TGTGCCAGCAGTTACTCCTACTCCAGCGTGGAGACCCAGTACTTC | CASSYSYSSVETQYF
NA | many | TRBJ2-2 | TRBV7-2 | TGTGCCAGCAGCTTAGCACTTGACACCGGGGAGCTGTTTTTT | CASSLALDTGELFF
NA | many | TRBJ2-1 | TRBV4-1 | TGCGCCAGCAGCCAAGCCTTACTCAATGAGCAGTTCTTC | CASSQALLNEQFF
TRBD2 | NA | TRBJ2-7 | TRBV6-1 | TGTGCCAGCAGTCAGGGACTAGCGGGAGGCCTAACCTACGAGCAGTACTTC | CASSQGLAGGLTYEQYF
NA | many | TRBJ1-1 | TRBV7-2 | TGTGCCAGCAGCTTAAGAATGAACACTGAAGCTTTCTTT | CASSLRMNTEAFF
NA | many | TRBJ2-5 | TRBV6-1 | TGTGCCAGCAGTCAGGGGGGGGGGACCCAGTACTTC | CASSQGGGTQYF
NA | few | TRBJ1-5 | TRBV10-3 | TGTGCCAGCTCTACGGGGGATAGCAATCAGCCCCAGCATTTT | CASSTGDSNQPQHF
NA | many | TRBJ2-7 | TRBV20-1 | TGCAGTGCAACCGAAGGGGGGCGGGCTTCGGACGAGCAGTACTTC | CSATEGGRASDEQYF
TRBD1 | NA | TRBJ2-3 | TRBV28 | TGTGCCAGCGGAGGGACAGGGAAAACAGATACGCAGTATTTT | CASGGTGKTDTQYF
NA | many | TRBJ2-7 | TRBV11-1 | TGTGCCAGCAGCACCCGGGAGATCTACGAGCAGTACTTC | CASSTREIYEQYF
TRBD1 | medium-sized | TRBJ2-2 | TRBV28 | TGTGCCAGCAGTTTACGGGACAGGGTTGCCGGGGAGCTGTTTTTT | CASSLRDRVAGELFF
NA | many | TRBJ1-2 | TRBV30 | TGTGCCTGGAGTCGAGTGGGCTATGGCTACACCTTC | CAWSRVGYGYTF